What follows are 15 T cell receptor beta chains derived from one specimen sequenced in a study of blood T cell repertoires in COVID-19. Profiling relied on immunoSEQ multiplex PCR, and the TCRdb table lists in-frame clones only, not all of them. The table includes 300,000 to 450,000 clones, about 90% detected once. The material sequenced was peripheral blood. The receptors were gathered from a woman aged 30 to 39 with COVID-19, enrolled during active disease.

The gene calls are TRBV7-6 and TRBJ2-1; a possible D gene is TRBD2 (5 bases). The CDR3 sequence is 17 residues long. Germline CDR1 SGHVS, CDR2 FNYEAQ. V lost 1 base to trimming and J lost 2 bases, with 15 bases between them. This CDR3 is CASSLGTFTRPYNEQFF. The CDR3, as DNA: TGTGCCAGCAGCTTAGGTACGTTCACTAGACCCTACAATGAGCAGTTCTTC.

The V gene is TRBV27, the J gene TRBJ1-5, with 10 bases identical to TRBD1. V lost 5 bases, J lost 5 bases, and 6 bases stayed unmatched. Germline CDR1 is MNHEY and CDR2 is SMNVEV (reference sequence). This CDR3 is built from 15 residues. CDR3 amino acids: CASSPDRGPDQPQHF. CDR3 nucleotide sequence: TGTGCCAGCAGTCCCGACAGGGGGCCGGATCAGCCCCAGCATTTT.

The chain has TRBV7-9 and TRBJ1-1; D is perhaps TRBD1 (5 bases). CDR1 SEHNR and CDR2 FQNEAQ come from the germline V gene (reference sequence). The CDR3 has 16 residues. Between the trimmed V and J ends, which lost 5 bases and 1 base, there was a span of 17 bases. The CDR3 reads CASSPHGGASNTEAFF. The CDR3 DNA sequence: TGTGCCAGCAGCCCCCACGGTGGGGCCTCGAACACTGAAGCTTTCTTT.

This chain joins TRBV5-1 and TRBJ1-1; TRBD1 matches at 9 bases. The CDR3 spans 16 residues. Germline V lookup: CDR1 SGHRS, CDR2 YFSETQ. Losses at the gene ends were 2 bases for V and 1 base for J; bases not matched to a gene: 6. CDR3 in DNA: TGCGCCAGCAGCTTTTTGCCGGGACAGGGGAACACTGAAGCTTTCTTT. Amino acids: CASSFLPGQGNTEAFF.

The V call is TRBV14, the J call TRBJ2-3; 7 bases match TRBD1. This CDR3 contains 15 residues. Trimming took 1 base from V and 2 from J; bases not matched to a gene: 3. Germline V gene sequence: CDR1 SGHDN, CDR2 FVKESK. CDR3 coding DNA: TGTGCCAGCAGCCAAGGGGACAGCCACACAGATACGCAGTATTTT. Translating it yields CASSQGDSHTDTQYF.

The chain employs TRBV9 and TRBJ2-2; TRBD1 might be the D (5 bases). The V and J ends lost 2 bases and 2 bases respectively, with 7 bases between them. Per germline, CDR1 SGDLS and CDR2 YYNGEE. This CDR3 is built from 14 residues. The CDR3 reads CASSVRVNTGELFF. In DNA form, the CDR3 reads TGTGCCAGCAGCGTCAGGGTTAACACCGGGGAGCTGTTTTTT.

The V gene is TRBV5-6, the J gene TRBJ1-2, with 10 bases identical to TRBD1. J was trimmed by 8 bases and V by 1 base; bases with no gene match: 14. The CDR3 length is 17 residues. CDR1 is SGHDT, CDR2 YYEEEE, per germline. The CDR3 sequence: CASSLKIPGQGSKGYTF. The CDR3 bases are TGTGCCAGCAGCTTGAAGATTCCGGGACAGGGGAGTAAGGGCTACACCTTC.

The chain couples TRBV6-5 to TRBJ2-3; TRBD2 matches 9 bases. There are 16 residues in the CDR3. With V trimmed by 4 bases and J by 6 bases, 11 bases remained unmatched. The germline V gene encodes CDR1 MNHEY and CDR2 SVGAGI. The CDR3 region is CASSSREGQVWDTQYF. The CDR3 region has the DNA TGTGCCAGCAGTTCGCGGGAGGGCCAAGTCTGGGATACGCAGTATTTT.

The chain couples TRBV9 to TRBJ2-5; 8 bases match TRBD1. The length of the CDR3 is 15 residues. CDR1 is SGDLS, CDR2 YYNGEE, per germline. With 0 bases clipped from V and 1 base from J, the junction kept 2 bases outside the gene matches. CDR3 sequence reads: CASSVVTGGQETQYF. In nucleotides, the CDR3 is TGTGCCAGCAGCGTAGTTACAGGGGGCCAAGAGACCCAGTACTTC.

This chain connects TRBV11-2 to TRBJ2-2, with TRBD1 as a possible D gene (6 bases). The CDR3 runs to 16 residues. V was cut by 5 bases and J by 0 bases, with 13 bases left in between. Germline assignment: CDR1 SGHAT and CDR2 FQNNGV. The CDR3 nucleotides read TGTGCCAGCAGCACCCCGACAGGATCGAACACCGGGGAGCTGTTTTTT. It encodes CASSTPTGSNTGELFF.

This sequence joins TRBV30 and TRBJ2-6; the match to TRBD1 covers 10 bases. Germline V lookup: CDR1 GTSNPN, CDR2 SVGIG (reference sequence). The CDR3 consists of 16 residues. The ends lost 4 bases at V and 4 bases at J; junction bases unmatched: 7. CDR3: CAWTRQGASGANVLTF. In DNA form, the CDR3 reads TGTGCCTGGACGCGACAGGGGGCTTCCGGGGCCAACGTCCTGACTTTC.

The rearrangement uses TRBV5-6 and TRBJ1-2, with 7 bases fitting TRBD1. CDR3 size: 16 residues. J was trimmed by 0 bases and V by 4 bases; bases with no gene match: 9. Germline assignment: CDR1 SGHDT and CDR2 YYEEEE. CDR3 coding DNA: TGTGCCAGCAGCCCTTACCTCGGGACAGCTAACTATGGCTACACCTTC. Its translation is CASSPYLGTANYGYTF.

The CDR3 loop reads CAISESTGGYEQYF. The CDR3 DNA sequence: TGTGCCATCAGTGAGTCGACGGGGGGCTACGAGCAGTACTTC. The chain is built from TRBV10-3 and TRBJ2-7, with TRBD2 identical over 7 bases. The germline V gene encodes CDR1 ENHRY and CDR2 SYGVKD. CDR3 size: 14 residues. V dropped 0 bases and J dropped 3; count of bases not matched to a gene: 2.

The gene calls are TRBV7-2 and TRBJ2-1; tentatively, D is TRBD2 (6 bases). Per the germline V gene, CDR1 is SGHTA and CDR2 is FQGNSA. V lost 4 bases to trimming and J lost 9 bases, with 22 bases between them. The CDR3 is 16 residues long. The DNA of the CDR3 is TGTGCCAGCAGCTCAACTGGGGGACTCCCTTTCTCTGAGCAGTTCTTC. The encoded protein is CASSSTGGLPFSEQFF.

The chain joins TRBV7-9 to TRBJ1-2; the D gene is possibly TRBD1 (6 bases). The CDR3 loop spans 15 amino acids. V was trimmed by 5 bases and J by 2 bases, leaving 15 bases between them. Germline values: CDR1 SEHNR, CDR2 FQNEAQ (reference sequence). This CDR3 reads CASSQGNSGNYGYTF. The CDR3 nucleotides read TGTGCCAGCAGCCAGGGGAACAGTGGGAACTATGGCTACACCTTC. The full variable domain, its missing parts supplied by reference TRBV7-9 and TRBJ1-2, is DTGVSQNPRHKITKRGQNVTFRCDPISEHNRLYWYRQTLGQGPEFLTYFQNEAQLEKSRLLSDRFSAERPKGSFSTLEIQRTEQGDSAMYLCASSQGNSGNYGYTFGSGTRLTVV.